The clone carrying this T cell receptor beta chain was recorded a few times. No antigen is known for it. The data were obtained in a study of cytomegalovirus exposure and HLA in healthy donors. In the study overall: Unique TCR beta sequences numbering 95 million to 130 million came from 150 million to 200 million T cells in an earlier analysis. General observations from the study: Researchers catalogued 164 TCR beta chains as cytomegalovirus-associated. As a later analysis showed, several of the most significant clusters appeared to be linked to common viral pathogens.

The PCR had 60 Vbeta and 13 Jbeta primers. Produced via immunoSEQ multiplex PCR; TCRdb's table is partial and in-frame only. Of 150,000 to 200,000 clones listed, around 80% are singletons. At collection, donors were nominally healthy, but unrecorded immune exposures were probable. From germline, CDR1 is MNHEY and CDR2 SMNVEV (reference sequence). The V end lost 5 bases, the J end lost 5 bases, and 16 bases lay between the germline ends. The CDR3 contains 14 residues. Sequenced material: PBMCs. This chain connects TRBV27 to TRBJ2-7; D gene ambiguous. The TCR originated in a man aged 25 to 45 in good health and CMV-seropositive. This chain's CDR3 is CASSTILEGDEQYF. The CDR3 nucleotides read TGTGCCAGCAGTACCATCCTAGAAGGCGACGAGCAGTACTTC.